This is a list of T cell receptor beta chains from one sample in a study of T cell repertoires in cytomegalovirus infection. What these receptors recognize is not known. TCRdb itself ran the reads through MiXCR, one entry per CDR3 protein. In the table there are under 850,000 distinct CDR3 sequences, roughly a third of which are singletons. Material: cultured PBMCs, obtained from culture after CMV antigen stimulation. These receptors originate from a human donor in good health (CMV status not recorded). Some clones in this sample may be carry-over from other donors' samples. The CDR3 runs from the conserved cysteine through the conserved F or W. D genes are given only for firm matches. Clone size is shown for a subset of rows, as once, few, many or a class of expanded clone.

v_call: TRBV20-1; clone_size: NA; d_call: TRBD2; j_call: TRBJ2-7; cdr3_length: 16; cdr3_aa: CSAELAGGGNAYEQYF; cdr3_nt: TGCAGTGCCGAACTAGCGGGAGGTGGGAATGCCTACGAGCAGTACTTC
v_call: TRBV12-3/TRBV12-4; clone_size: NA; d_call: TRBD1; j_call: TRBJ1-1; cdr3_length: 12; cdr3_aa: CASMRGQGGAFF; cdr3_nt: TGTGCCAGCATGAGAGGGCAGGGGGGAGCTTTCTTT
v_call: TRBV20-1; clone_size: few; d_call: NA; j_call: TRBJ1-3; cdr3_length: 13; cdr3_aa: CSVRGPSGNTIYF; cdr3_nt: TGCAGTGTTAGGGGTCCCTCTGGAAACACCATATATTTT
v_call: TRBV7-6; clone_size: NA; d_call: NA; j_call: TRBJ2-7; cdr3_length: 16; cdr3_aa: CASSLPYHGDPYEQYF; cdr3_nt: TGTGCCAGCAGCTTACCGTATCACGGGGATCCCTACGAGCAGTACTTC
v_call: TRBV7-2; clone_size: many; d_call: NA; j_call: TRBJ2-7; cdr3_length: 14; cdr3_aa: CASSLLTDPREQYF; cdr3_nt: TGTGCCAGCAGCTTACTGACAGACCCTCGAGAGCAGTACTTC
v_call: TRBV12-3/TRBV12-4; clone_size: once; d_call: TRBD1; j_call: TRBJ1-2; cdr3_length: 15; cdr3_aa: CASSIRRDRVYGYTF; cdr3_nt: TGTGCCAGCAGTATTCGCCGGGACAGGGTCTATGGCTACACCTTC
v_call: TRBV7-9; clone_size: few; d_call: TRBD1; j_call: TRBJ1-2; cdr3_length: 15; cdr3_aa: CASSSTGGEGYGYTF; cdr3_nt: TGTGCCAGCAGCAGTACAGGGGGCGAAGGCTATGGCTACACCTTC
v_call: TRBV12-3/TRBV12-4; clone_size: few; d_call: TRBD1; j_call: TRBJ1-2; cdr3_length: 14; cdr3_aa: CASSLERRGRNYTF; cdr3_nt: TGTGCCAGCAGTTTAGAGAGGAGGGGGCGGAACTACACCTTC
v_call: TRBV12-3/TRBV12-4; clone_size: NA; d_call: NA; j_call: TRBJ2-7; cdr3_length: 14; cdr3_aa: CASSFSGYSYEQYF; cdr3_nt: TGTGCCAGCAGTTTTAGTGGGTACTCCTACGAGCAGTACTTC
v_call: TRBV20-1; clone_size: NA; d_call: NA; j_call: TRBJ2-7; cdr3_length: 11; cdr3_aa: CSATGWGEQYF; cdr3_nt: TGCAGTGCCACGGGGTGGGGAGAGCAGTACTTC
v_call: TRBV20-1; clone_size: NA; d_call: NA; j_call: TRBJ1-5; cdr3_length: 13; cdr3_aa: CSANSFGGQPQHF; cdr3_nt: TGCAGTGCTAACTCCTTCGGTGGCCAGCCCCAGCATTTT
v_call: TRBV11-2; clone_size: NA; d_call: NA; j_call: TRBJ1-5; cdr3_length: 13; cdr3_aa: CASSPDPGQPQHF; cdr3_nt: TGTGCCAGCAGCCCGGATCCGGGGCAGCCCCAGCATTTT
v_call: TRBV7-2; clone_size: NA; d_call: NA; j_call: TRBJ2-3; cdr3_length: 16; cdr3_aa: CASSPRAGTGTDTQYF; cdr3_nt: TGTGCCAGCAGCCCGCGGGCCGGGACTGGAACAGATACGCAGTATTTT
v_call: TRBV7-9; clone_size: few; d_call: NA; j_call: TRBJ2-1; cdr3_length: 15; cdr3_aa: CASSFTSGLPGEQFF; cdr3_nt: TGTGCCAGCAGCTTTACGAGCGGCCTACCCGGGGAGCAGTTCTTC
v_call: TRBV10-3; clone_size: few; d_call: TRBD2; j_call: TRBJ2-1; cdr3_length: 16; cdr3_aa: CAMALGLAGGEDEQFF; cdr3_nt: TGTGCCATGGCCCTCGGACTAGCGGGAGGGGAGGATGAGCAGTTCTTC
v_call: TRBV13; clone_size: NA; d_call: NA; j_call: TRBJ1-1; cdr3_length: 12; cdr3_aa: CASSLYRSEAFF; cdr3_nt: TGTGCCAGCAGCTTGTATCGCTCTGAAGCTTTCTTT
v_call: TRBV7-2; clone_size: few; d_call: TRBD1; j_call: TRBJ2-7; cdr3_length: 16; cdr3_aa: CASRTRQGASSYEQYF; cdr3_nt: TGTGCCAGCAGAACACGACAGGGGGCGAGCTCCTACGAGCAGTACTTC
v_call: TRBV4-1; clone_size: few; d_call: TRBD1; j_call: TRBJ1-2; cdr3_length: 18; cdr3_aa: CASSHSNRGRTGGNGYTF; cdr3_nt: TGCGCCAGCAGCCATTCAAATAGGGGCCGGACAGGGGGGAATGGCTACACCTTC
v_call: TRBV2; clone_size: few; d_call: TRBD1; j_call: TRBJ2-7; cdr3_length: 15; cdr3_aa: CASSARTGTSYEQYF; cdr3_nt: TGTGCCAGCAGTGCGCGGACAGGGACATCCTACGAGCAGTACTTC
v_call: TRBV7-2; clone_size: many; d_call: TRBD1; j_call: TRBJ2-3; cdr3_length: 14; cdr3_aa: CASSLAGQSDTQYF; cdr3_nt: TGTGCCAGCAGCTTAGCGGGACAGTCAGATACGCAGTATTTT